This is a list of T cell receptor beta chains from one sample in a study of T cell repertoires in aging, cancer and after chemotherapy. TCRdb called the multiplex PCR reads again in MiXCR, with one record for every CDR3 protein. The sample holds 2,700 or so distinct CDR3 sequences, roughly a third seen once. The sample taken for sequencing was blood. Receptor source: a human donor with a solid tumor. The CDR3 runs from the conserved cysteine through the conserved F or W. A D gene is named only where the DNA matches it firmly. Some rows mark clone size as missing; the rest say once, few, many or name a class of expanded clone.

DNA	CDR3	size	D	J	V
TGCAGCGTTGTAAGCAGGGAAAAGTCCTACGAGCAGTACTTC	CSVVSREKSYEQYF	-	-	TRBJ2-7	TRBV29-1
TGTGCCAGCAGAGATTCCAGGGGCGGGAGAACTGAAGCTTTCTTT	CASRDSRGGRTEAFF	-	-	TRBJ1-1	TRBV6-6
TGCAGTGCTAGGGGAGGACAGGGGAGGAATCAGCCCCAGCATTTT	CSARGGQGRNQPQHF	-	TRBD1	TRBJ1-5	TRBV20-1
TGTGCCAGCAGCCGCCCCGGGGCGCTCTCTGGGGCCAACGTCCTGACTTTC	CASSRPGALSGANVLTF	-	-	TRBJ2-6	TRBV11-1
TGTGCCAGCAGCCAAATGGTTAGGTCATCTGAAGCTTTCTTT	CASSQMVRSSEAFF	-	-	TRBJ1-1	TRBV14
TGTGCCAGCAGTGAGAGGGCCAGCACTGAAGCTTTCTTT	CASSERASTEAFF	few	-	TRBJ1-1	TRBV6-2/TRBV6-3
TGCGCCAGCAGCCGAGCGGGAGCCAACCAAGAGACCCAGTACTTC	CASSRAGANQETQYF	few	TRBD2	TRBJ2-5	TRBV5-1
TGTGCCTGGACGGAAGTCAGGGGGCTGGGAGATTCACCCCTCCACTTT	CAWTEVRGLGDSPLHF	few	TRBD1	TRBJ1-6	TRBV30
TGTGCCAGCAGTCGGGGGGGCCTTGGAAACACCATATATTTT	CASSRGGLGNTIYF	few	-	TRBJ1-3	TRBV27
TGTGCCAGCAGTCAGACTAGCGGGGGGACTAGCACAGATACGCAGTATTTT	CASSQTSGGTSTDTQYF	medium-sized	TRBD2	TRBJ2-3	TRBV12-3/TRBV12-4
TGCGCCAGCGAAGGGAGCCTAGCTTTCCACGAGCAGTACTTC	CASEGSLAFHEQYF	few	-	TRBJ2-7	TRBV5-1
TGTGCCAGCAGCCTAGGCATCGGACTAGCGGGTTCCGGGGAGCTGTTTTTT	CASSLGIGLAGSGELFF	few	TRBD2	TRBJ2-2	TRBV7-2
TGTGCCAGCAGCCCACCAGGAAATGAAAAACTGTTTTTT	CASSPPGNEKLFF	medium-sized	-	TRBJ1-4	TRBV13
TGTGCCAGTACCACACAAGACGAGCAGTTCTTC	CASTTQDEQFF	medium-sized	-	TRBJ2-1	TRBV19
TGTGCCAGCAGCTCTAGCGCCCACGTTGGCTCCGGGGAGCTGTTTTTT	CASSSSAHVGSGELFF	-	-	TRBJ2-2	TRBV7-2
TGTGCCAGCAGTTTACCGAGACTAGCGGGGCCCTCGGGAGAGCAGTATTTT	CASSLPRLAGPSGEQYF	medium-sized	TRBD2	TRBJ2-3	TRBV12-3/TRBV12-4
TGTGCCAGCAGCCCCGGGACAGGGAATTCTGGGACCGGGGAGCTGTTTTTT	CASSPGTGNSGTGELFF	-	TRBD1	TRBJ2-2	TRBV5-4
TGTGCCAGCAGTCTACGATTCGTTACAGGGATCAGCTTGGGCGAGCAGTACTTC	CASSLRFVTGISLGEQYF	-	-	TRBJ2-7	TRBV27
TGCAGTGCTAGTAGTGTTAGCGGGGGCCACAACACCGGGGAGCTGTTTTTT	CSASSVSGGHNTGELFF	-	TRBD2	TRBJ2-2	TRBV20-1
TGTGCCAGCAGCTTTCCTAGCGGGGGCCTTCGTACCACAGATACGCAGTATTTT	CASSFPSGGLRTTDTQYF	-	TRBD2	TRBJ2-3	TRBV7-6